This TCR beta chain was recovered during a study of CD4+ T cells in melanoma. Findings and caveats of the study: Neoantigen-specific CD4+ T cells in melanoma reportedly had diverse differentiation states. A reported correlation linked neoantigen-specific CD4+ T cells to CD8+, macrophage and B cell function.

Of note for this clone: Its antigen is undetermined.

Assay: immunoSEQ multiplex PCR; the TCRdb copy retains only in-frame clones and omits some. The sample includes 15,000 to 20,000 clones, about 84% of them seen just once. The TCR was taken from a human donor with melanoma. Sequenced material: cells from a culture (not recorded whether cultured in vitro).

DNA of the CDR3: TGTGCCTGGAGTCAGCGAAATGAGCAGTTCTTC. This codes for CAWSQRNEQFF. The rearrangement uses TRBV30 and TRBJ2-1; D gene unclear. The CDR3 runs 11 residues. The V and J ends lost 2 bases and 7 bases respectively, with 6 bases between them. CDR1 GTSNPN and CDR2 SVGIG come from the germline V gene (reference sequence). The whole variable domain, filled in from reference TRBV30 and TRBJ2-1, reads SQTIHQWPATLVQPVGSPLSLECTVEGTSNPNLYWYRQAAGRGLQLLFYSVGIGQISSEVPQNLSASRPQDRQFILSSKKLLLSDSGFYLCAWSQRNEQFFGPGTRLTVL.